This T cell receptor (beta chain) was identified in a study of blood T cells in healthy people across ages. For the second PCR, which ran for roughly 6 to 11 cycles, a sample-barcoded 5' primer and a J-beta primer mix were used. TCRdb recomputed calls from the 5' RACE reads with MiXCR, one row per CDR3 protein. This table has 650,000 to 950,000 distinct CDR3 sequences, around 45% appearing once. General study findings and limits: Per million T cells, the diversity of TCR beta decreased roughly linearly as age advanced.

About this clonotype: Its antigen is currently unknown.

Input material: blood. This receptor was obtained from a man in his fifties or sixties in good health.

In DNA form, the CDR3 reads TGCAGTGCCGACAGTCCAACTAATGAAAAACTGTTTTTT. Translation: CSADSPTNEKLFF. The chain joins TRBV20-1 to TRBJ1-4; maybe TRBD1 (5 bases). Germline CDR1 and CDR2: DFQATT and SNEGSKA (reference sequence). The CDR3 runs 13 residues. The germline V and J ends were trimmed by 6 bases and 0 bases, with 8 bases remaining between them.